This passage covers 21 T cell receptor beta chains from one sample sequenced in a study of T cells in Graves' hyperthyroidism and ophthalmopathy. TCR beta CDR3 sequences were amplified from RNA transcripts. The TCR CDR3 was amplified in a first-round RT-PCR using the HTBI primer set. TCRdb ran MiXCR on the multiplex PCR reads and lists one entry per CDR3 protein. The table lists fewer than 750,000 distinct CDR3 sequences, roughly 14% of them singletons. Sequenced input: blood. These receptors were collected from a woman in her thirties or forties with Graves' ophthalmopathy.

This clonotype has at least ten counts. The V and J genes are TRBV28 and TRBJ2-7, with D tentatively TRBD1 or TRBD2 (5 bases each). The CDR3 runs 13 residues. Germline V gene lookup returns CDR1 MDHEN and CDR2 SYDVKM. The germline V and J ends were trimmed by 3 bases and 1 base, with 7 bases remaining between them. CDR3 residues: CASSFWGSYEQYF. The CDR3 DNA reads TGTGCCAGCAGTTTTTGGGGGTCCTACGAGCAGTACTTC. The entire variable domain, with the rest obtained from reference TRBV28 and TRBJ2-7, is as follows: DVKVTQSSRYLVKRTGEKVFLECVQDMDHENMFWYRQDPGLGLRLIYFSYDVKMKEKGDIPEGYSVSREKKERFSLILESASTNQTSMYLCASSFWGSYEQYFGPGTRLTVT.

In its sample, this clonotype was seen many times. This chain joins TRBV6-5 and TRBJ2-7, with 7 bases lining up with TRBD2. V dropped 2 bases and J dropped 0; count of bases not matched to a gene: 4. This CDR3 is 15 amino acids long. The germline gives CDR1 MNHEY, CDR2 SVGAGI. CDR3: CASSYIGGSSYEQYF. For the CDR3, the DNA is TGTGCCAGCAGTTACATCGGGGGGTCCTCCTACGAGCAGTACTTC.

This clonotype was seen many times. The CDR3 is CASRQGTHNEQFF. CDR3 coding DNA: TGTGCCAGTCGACAGGGTACCCACAATGAGCAGTTCTTC. J is TRBJ2-1 and V is TRBV6-1, with 7 bases identical to TRBD1. Per the germline V gene, CDR1 is MNHNS and CDR2 is SASEGT. Unmatched junction bases numbered 7, after V lost 9 bases and J lost 5 bases. CDR3 length: 13 amino acids.

This clonotype was counted many times. The chain employs TRBV19 and TRBJ1-5, with TRBD1 identical over 7 bases. J lost 2 bases, V lost 4 bases, and 8 bases had no gene match. Germline V gene lookup returns CDR1 LNHDA and CDR2 SQIVND (reference sequence). This CDR3 has 16 amino acids. The CDR3 region is CASSTDRAVRNQPQHF. CDR3 DNA sequence: TGTGCCAGTAGTACTGACAGGGCTGTTCGCAATCAGCCCCAGCATTTT.

This clonotype was detected ten times or more. V gene TRBV19 combines with J gene TRBJ2-5, with D possibly TRBD1 on 6 matching bases. V was pared by 3 bases and J by 4 bases, with 15 bases between. Germline CDR1 and CDR2: LNHDA and SQIVND (reference sequence). CDR3 size: 15 residues. The CDR3 region is CASSIAGALRETQYF. For the CDR3, the DNA is TGTGCCAGTAGTATCGCAGGGGCTCTGCGAGAGACCCAGTACTTC.

This clonotype turned up a few times. The gene calls are TRBV18 and TRBJ2-7; D gene ambiguous. Trimming took 4 bases from V and 6 from J, leaving 10 bases between them. The CDR3 contains 12 residues. Per germline, CDR1 KGHSH and CDR2 LQKENI. CDR3 sequence (DNA): TGTGCCAGCTCACGTCAGCTCCTCGAGCAGTACTTC. Encoded protein: CASSRQLLEQYF.

The chain couples TRBV29-1 to TRBJ2-7; maybe TRBD2 (5 bases). The CDR3 covers 13 residues. CDR1 and CDR2 from the germline V gene are SQVTM and ANQGSEA. The germline V and J ends were trimmed by 6 bases and 5 bases, with 17 bases remaining between them. The CDR3 here is CSVRGSGKNEQYF. In DNA, the CDR3 is TGCAGCGTCCGCGGCTCCGGGAAAAACGAGCAGTACTTC.

This clonotype has a count of ten or more. The V gene is TRBV20-1, the J gene TRBJ2-7, with 9 positions matching TRBD1. The J segment lost 2 bases and the V segment lost 5 bases, leaving 7 bases of the junction unmatched. CDR3 length equals 14 residues. CDR1 and CDR2 from the germline V gene are DFQATT and SNEGSKA (reference sequence). The CDR3 loop is CSAGGQGGTYEQYF. In nucleotides, the CDR3 is TGCAGTGCTGGGGGACAGGGAGGAACCTACGAGCAGTACTTC.

This clonotype came up a few times. The chain links TRBV18 to TRBJ2-7, with D perhaps matching TRBD2 (5 bases). CDR1 is KGHSH, CDR2 LQKENI, per germline. V was cut by 0 bases and J by 5 bases, with 11 bases left in between. The CDR3 length is 14 residues. CDR3 protein: CASSPPGLGDEQYF. As DNA, the CDR3 is TGTGCCAGCTCACCACCTGGTTTGGGAGACGAGCAGTACTTC. Based on the CDR3 plus reference TRBV18 and TRBJ2-7, the full variable domain is NAGVMQNPRHLVRRRGQEARLRCSPMKGHSHVYWYRQLPEEGLKFMVYLQKENIIDESGMPKERFSAEFPKEGPSILRIQQVVRGDSAAYFCASSPPGLGDEQYFGPGTRLTVT.

The chain uses TRBV30 and TRBJ2-7, with unresolved D. Germline-derived CDR1 and CDR2 are GTSNPN and SVGIG (reference sequence). V was trimmed by 4 bases and J by 3 bases, leaving 16 bases between them. The CDR3 sequence is 14 residues long. The CDR3 here is CAWTNPAVGYEQYF. DNA for the CDR3: TGTGCCTGGACCAACCCTGCGGTGGGCTACGAGCAGTACTTC. The full variable domain, with the rest looked up from reference TRBV30 and TRBJ2-7, is SQTIHQWPATLVQPVGSPLSLECTVEGTSNPNLYWYRQAAGRGLQLLFYSVGIGQISSEVPQNLSASRPQDRQFILSSKKLLLSDSGFYLCAWTNPAVGYEQYFGPGTRLTVT.

This clonotype was observed at least ten times. The chain joins TRBV28 to TRBJ2-6; D gene uncertain. This CDR3 has 16 amino acids. The V gene lost 4 bases and the J gene lost 0 bases, with 10 bases spanning the gap. CDR1 MDHEN and CDR2 SYDVKM come from the germline V gene. Written as DNA, the CDR3 is TGTGCCAGCAGTTCCTCGGGTGTCTCTGGGGCCAACGTCCTGACTTTC. Residues: CASSSSGVSGANVLTF.

Many counts were recorded for this clonotype. This rearrangement joins TRBV6-2 or TRBV6-3 to TRBJ2-5; D is tentatively TRBD1 or TRBD2 (7 bases each). The CDR3 sequence is 16 residues long. Trimming took 5 bases from V and 1 from J, leaving 17 bases between them. CDR1 is MNHEY, CDR2 SVGEGT, per germline. The CDR3 loop is CASSPGEGAFQETQYF. DNA for the CDR3: TGTGCCAGCAGTCCCGGGGAGGGGGCGTTCCAAGAGACCCAGTACTTC.

In its sample, this clonotype was seen many times. This chain connects TRBV7-3 to TRBJ2-7; 9 bases line up with TRBD2. CDR1 and CDR2 (germline): SGHTA, FQGTGA. The CDR3 is made up of 13 amino acids. Trimming took 3 bases from V and 8 from J; bases not matched to a gene: 5. CDR3 protein: CASSFGTSSKQYF. CDR3 bases: TGTGCCAGCAGCTTCGGGACTAGCTCTAAGCAGTACTTC.

This clonotype was seen repeatedly, ten times or more. J is TRBJ1-1 and V is TRBV7-9; 8 nucleotides align to TRBD1. The CDR3 spans 15 residues. The ends lost 5 bases at V and 10 bases at J; junction bases unmatched: 15. Germline V CDR1 and CDR2: SEHNR, FQNEAQ (reference sequence). CDR3: CASSPPGQGLTRAFF. The CDR3 nucleotides are TGTGCCAGCAGCCCTCCCGGACAGGGTTTAACCCGAGCTTTCTTT.

Many counts were recorded for this clonotype. The rearrangement uses TRBV19 and TRBJ2-5; possibly TRBD1 or TRBD2 for D (5 bases each). The V gene's germline CDR1 is LNHDA and CDR2 SQIVND (reference sequence). CDR3 length equals 14 residues. The V and J ends lost 5 bases and 5 bases respectively, with 15 bases between them. CDR3 nucleotide sequence: TGTGCCAGTAGTGATCAGCAGGGACGGGAGACCCAGTACTTC. It is translated as CASSDQQGRETQYF. The full variable domain, in which reference TRBV19 and TRBJ2-5 provide the parts outside the CDR3, is DGGITQSPKYLFRKEGQNVTLSCEQNLNHDAMYWYRQDPGQGLRLIYYSQIVNDFQKGDIAEGYSVSREKKESFPLTVTSAQKNPTAFYLCASSDQQGRETQYFGPGTRLLVL.

This clonotype has a count of ten or more. This CDR3 is CASSFQENTEAFF. The CDR3, as DNA: TGCGCCAGCAGCTTTCAGGAGAACACTGAAGCTTTCTTT. The J gene is TRBJ1-1, the V gene TRBV5-1; D is unclear. Looked up from germline, CDR1 is SGHRS and CDR2 is YFSETQ. V shed 2 bases and J shed 1 base, with 6 bases lying between them. The CDR3 is made up of 13 amino acids.

This clonotype was detected only a few times. The rearrangement links TRBV4-2 to TRBJ1-1, with D possibly TRBD1 on 6 matching bases. The length of the CDR3 is 16 residues. CDR1 is LGHNA and CDR2 is YNFKEQ in the germline V gene. Trimming took 0 bases from V and 4 from J, leaving 15 bases between them. The DNA for the CDR3 is TGTGCCAGCAGCCAAGACAGGGGAGGATTCGGCACTGAAGCTTTCTTT. Residues: CASSQDRGGFGTEAFF.

In this sample, this clonotype turned up many times. The chain is built from TRBV7-2 and TRBJ2-7, with 10 bases aligning to TRBD1. There are 13 residues in the CDR3. J lost 3 bases, V lost 7 bases, and 3 bases had no gene match. Germline V gives CDR1 SGHTA, CDR2 FQGNSA. The CDR3 DNA reads TGTGCCAGCAACCGGGACAGGGGCTACGAGCAGTACTTC. Its protein product is CASNRDRGYEQYF.

At least ten counts were recorded for this clonotype. V and J are TRBV27 and TRBJ2-7, with 11 bases aligning to TRBD2. CDR1 is MNHEY, CDR2 SMNVEV, per germline (reference sequence). J was trimmed by 0 bases and V by 7 bases; bases with no gene match: 8. CDR3 length: 16 residues. Here the CDR3 DNA reads TGTGCCAGCACCCCATCGACTAGCGGGACCTCCTACGAGCAGTACTTC. This translates into CASTPSTSGTSYEQYF.

This clonotype was observed once. The chain carries TRBV4-2 and TRBJ2-7; D remains unclear. The V and J ends lost 4 bases and 5 bases respectively, with 15 bases between them. Per the germline V gene, CDR1 is LGHNA and CDR2 is YNFKEQ. The CDR3 extends over 14 amino acids. CDR3 bases: TGTGCCAGCAGCCCACCGTACCTGGGGAACGAGCAGTACTTC. Translated, it gives CASSPPYLGNEQYF.

This clonotype was counted many times. V and J are TRBV7-3 and TRBJ2-6, with no clear D. Trimming removed 0 bases from V and 2 bases from J, with 2 bases in between. This CDR3 region has 14 residues. Germline V CDR1 and CDR2: SGHTA, FQGTGA. The CDR3 spells CASSLTTGANVLTF. In DNA form, the CDR3 reads TGTGCCAGCAGCTTAACGACTGGGGCCAACGTCCTGACTTTC.